This TCR beta chain was sequenced for a study of graft-versus-host responses after intestinal transplantation. Concerning this clone: Its specificity is not known.

The germline V gene encodes CDR1 MNHEY and CDR2 SVGAGI. This CDR3 is 16 amino acids long. Trimming shortened V by 0 bases and J by 0 bases, and 11 bases separated the two germline ends. Study conclusions and caveats: Recipient marrow held GvH clones, some first seen in ileum or blood.

Repertoires were generated with immunoSEQ multiplex PCR, while TCRdb's copy carries only in-frame clones and drops some. The sample yields approximately 24,000 clones, about 95% seen once. The sequence was collected from a human patient who received an intestinal transplant, so some T cells may come from the graft donor. The material sequenced was PBMCs, taken more than 29 days after intestinal transplant. The chain employs TRBV6-5 and TRBJ1-2, with D unclear. In DNA form, the CDR3 reads TGTGCCAGCAGTTACTCTACGGGTGGAGCTAACTATGGCTACACCTTC. This encodes CASSYSTGGANYGYTF.